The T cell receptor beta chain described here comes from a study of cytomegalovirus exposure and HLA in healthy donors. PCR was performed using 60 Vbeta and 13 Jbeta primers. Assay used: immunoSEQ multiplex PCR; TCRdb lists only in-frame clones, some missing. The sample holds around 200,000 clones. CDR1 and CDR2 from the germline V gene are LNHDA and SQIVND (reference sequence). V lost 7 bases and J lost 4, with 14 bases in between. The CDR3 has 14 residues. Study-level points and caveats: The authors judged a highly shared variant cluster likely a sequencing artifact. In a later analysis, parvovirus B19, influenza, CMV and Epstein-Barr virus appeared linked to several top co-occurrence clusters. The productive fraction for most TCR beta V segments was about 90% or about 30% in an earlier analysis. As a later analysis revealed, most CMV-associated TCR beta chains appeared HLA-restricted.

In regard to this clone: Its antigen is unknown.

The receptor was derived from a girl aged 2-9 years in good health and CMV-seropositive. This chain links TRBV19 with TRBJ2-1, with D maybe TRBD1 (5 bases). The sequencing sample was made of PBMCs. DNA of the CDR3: TGTGCCAGTACGCCAAATACAGGTTACAATGAGCAGTTCTTC. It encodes CASTPNTGYNEQFF.